The rows below give T cell receptor beta chains drawn from one sample of a study of post-analysis software for immune sequencing data. TCRdb re-called the PCR reads through MiXCR, storing one row per CDR3 protein. The sample includes hundreds of thousands of distinct CDR3 sequences, approximately 57% seen only once; the top ten take roughly 4.4%. The sequencing sample was made of blood. The receptor set was obtained from a girl aged 5 to 17 with multiple sclerosis. CDR3s include the opening cysteine and the closing phenylalanine or tryptophan. The order of the fields is D gene, V gene, clone size, CDR3 protein. A D gene is named only where the DNA matches it firmly. Size values are once, few and many counts, or a class for expanded clones, and some rows have none.

d_call: .
v_call: TRBV6-2/TRBV6-3
clone_size: .
cdr3_aa: CASREWLFGAGVHNEQFF

d_call: TRBD1
v_call: TRBV9
clone_size: .
cdr3_aa: CASSVATVGQGASTDTQYF

d_call: .
v_call: TRBV4-1
clone_size: .
cdr3_aa: CASSQDRTAGEKLFF

d_call: TRBD1
v_call: TRBV29-1
clone_size: few
cdr3_aa: CSVEGTGTRFGNNEQFF

d_call: .
v_call: TRBV7-7
clone_size: .
cdr3_aa: CASSLALTHNEQFF

d_call: TRBD1
v_call: TRBV12-3/TRBV12-4
clone_size: many
cdr3_aa: CASSLYILRTGLNYGYTF

d_call: TRBD2
v_call: TRBV20-1
clone_size: once
cdr3_aa: CSARLAGVGTGEPFF

d_call: .
v_call: TRBV29-1
clone_size: few
cdr3_aa: CSGIRGQETQYF

d_call: .
v_call: TRBV7-9
clone_size: .
cdr3_aa: CASSSYSTYGYTF

d_call: TRBD1
v_call: TRBV2
clone_size: few
cdr3_aa: CASSPQGGNYGYTF

d_call: TRBD2
v_call: TRBV29-1
clone_size: .
cdr3_aa: CSGSGTSGYNEQYF

d_call: TRBD1
v_call: TRBV7-8
clone_size: .
cdr3_aa: CASSLPATGVAAYEQYF

d_call: TRBD1
v_call: TRBV2
clone_size: .
cdr3_aa: CASRDTGGLSYEQYF

d_call: TRBD1
v_call: TRBV10-3
clone_size: few
cdr3_aa: CAIKLDRGRDTQYF

d_call: .
v_call: TRBV7-2
clone_size: .
cdr3_aa: CASSLVPSDYEQYF

d_call: .
v_call: TRBV7-8
clone_size: few
cdr3_aa: CASSLQEAFAYEQYF

d_call: TRBD1
v_call: TRBV5-1
clone_size: .
cdr3_aa: CASSLSGQGNEQFF

d_call: .
v_call: TRBV7-3
clone_size: few
cdr3_aa: CASSLTRVGYTF

d_call: .
v_call: TRBV5-5
clone_size: few
cdr3_aa: CASRLDMGNTEAFF

d_call: .
v_call: TRBV7-9
clone_size: .
cdr3_aa: CASSLGNLGRTEHRHEQFF

d_call: .
v_call: TRBV21-1
clone_size: .
cdr3_aa: CASSKRRIESSNSPPHF

d_call: TRBD1
v_call: TRBV20-1
clone_size: few
cdr3_aa: CSALSGTGKAYEQYF

d_call: TRBD2
v_call: TRBV14
clone_size: .
cdr3_aa: CASSLTRLADTQYF

d_call: .
v_call: TRBV29-1
clone_size: .
cdr3_aa: CSATRTVNYGYTF

d_call: .
v_call: TRBV7-2
clone_size: few
cdr3_aa: CASGPPWSTQETQYF

d_call: TRBD1
v_call: TRBV10-3
clone_size: .
cdr3_aa: CAISEGQAITYEQYF

d_call: .
v_call: TRBV20-1
clone_size: few
cdr3_aa: CSAIRRGPGAENIQYF

d_call: .
v_call: TRBV10-2
clone_size: .
cdr3_aa: CATKQSGYEQYF

d_call: TRBD2
v_call: TRBV20-1
clone_size: few
cdr3_aa: CSVLLAGEETQYF

d_call: .
v_call: TRBV7-2
clone_size: .
cdr3_aa: CASSLREVPYNEQFF

d_call: .
v_call: TRBV11-1
clone_size: few
cdr3_aa: CASSLGGGHDYGYTF

d_call: .
v_call: TRBV6-1
clone_size: once
cdr3_aa: CATRTQGSTEAFF

d_call: .
v_call: TRBV4-1
clone_size: .
cdr3_aa: CASSQDLDEAFF

d_call: TRBD2
v_call: TRBV4-2
clone_size: .
cdr3_aa: CASSQAPGTSDPYEQYF

d_call: .
v_call: TRBV2
clone_size: few
cdr3_aa: CASSEDNGSYKQYF

d_call: .
v_call: TRBV14
clone_size: .
cdr3_aa: CASSQVEVNTQYF

d_call: .
v_call: TRBV4-1
clone_size: .
cdr3_aa: CASSQVSGRVYNEQFF

d_call: .
v_call: TRBV18
clone_size: .
cdr3_aa: CASSPRQPANYGYTF

d_call: .
v_call: TRBV5-1
clone_size: .
cdr3_aa: CASRASFYEQYF

d_call: TRBD1
v_call: TRBV6-5
clone_size: .
cdr3_aa: CASSYFTTGTDTNYGYTF

d_call: .
v_call: TRBV6-5
clone_size: few
cdr3_aa: CASSFSGKSSYEQYF

d_call: TRBD2
v_call: TRBV29-1
clone_size: .
cdr3_aa: CSVEVAGGPREQFF

d_call: .
v_call: TRBV25-1
clone_size: .
cdr3_aa: CASSQTGGYQTQYF

d_call: TRBD1
v_call: TRBV20-1
clone_size: .
cdr3_aa: CSAREGTGWTYEQYF

d_call: TRBD1
v_call: TRBV29-1
clone_size: .
cdr3_aa: CSVRRGQATYEQYF

d_call: TRBD1
v_call: TRBV25-1
clone_size: .
cdr3_aa: CASSEGQGRLLAYF

d_call: .
v_call: TRBV7-9
clone_size: .
cdr3_aa: CASSSRAAGVENEQIF

d_call: .
v_call: TRBV4-1
clone_size: once
cdr3_aa: CASSPRLISYEQYF

d_call: TRBD2
v_call: TRBV20-1
clone_size: many
cdr3_aa: CSGIGTSGKYEQYF